The 30 T cell receptor beta chains reported below all come from one sample, sequenced in a study of Graves' ophthalmopathy and Graves' hyperthyroidism. Scientists amplified the TCR beta CDR3 regions from RNA transcripts. Following a first-round RT-PCR that used HTBI primers, a second-round multiplex PCR was carried out. TCRdb called the multiplex PCR reads again in MiXCR, with one record for every CDR3 protein. Found here are a few hundred thousand distinct CDR3 sequences, 17% of them singletons; the top ten hold over 9%. The sample was peripheral blood. The receptor source for this set is an adult man with Graves' ophthalmopathy.

Many counts were recorded for this clonotype. The chain couples TRBV2 to TRBJ1-6, with 9 bases aligning to TRBD1. V lost 8 bases to trimming and J lost 9 bases; unmatched junction nucleotides: 11. CDR3 length: 15 residues. CDR1 and CDR2 (germline): SNHLY, FYNNEI. CDR3 sequence reads: CASVSAGQGFSPLHF. CDR3 DNA: TGTGCCAGCGTTTCTGCGGGACAGGGATTTTCACCCCTCCACTTT.

This clonotype came up many times. The gene calls are TRBV4-2 and TRBJ1-2, with D possibly being TRBD1 (6 bases). Deletions cut 6 bases from V and 0 bases from J, with 14 bases between. CDR1 and CDR2 from the germline V gene are LGHNA and YNFKEQ. The CDR3 consists of 15 residues. CDR3 sequence reads: CASRGGAATNYGYTF. DNA for the CDR3: TGTGCCAGCAGAGGGGGGGCGGCTACTAACTATGGCTACACCTTC.

This clonotype was observed at least ten times. This chain links TRBV18 with TRBJ1-1; TRBD1 agrees at 12 bases. Per the germline V gene, CDR1 is KGHSH and CDR2 is LQKENI. The CDR3 loop spans 19 amino acids. The ends lost 2 bases at V and 0 bases at J; junction bases unmatched: 10. The CDR3 sequence: CASSPLYRDRGRVNTEAFF. The CDR3 DNA sequence: TGTGCCAGCTCACCATTATACCGGGACAGGGGGCGAGTGAACACTGAAGCTTTCTTT.

Only a few counts were recorded for this clonotype. The rearrangement uses TRBV6-5 and TRBJ1-5, with 9 positions matching TRBD1. The CDR3 contains 16 residues. Germline assignment: CDR1 MNHEY and CDR2 SVGAGI. The junction had 9 bases not matched to a gene; V was cut back by 5 bases and J by 4 bases. CDR3 loop: CASSNEGQGINQPQHF. CDR3 nucleotides: TGTGCCAGCAGTAACGAGGGACAGGGCATAAATCAGCCCCAGCATTTT.

With regard to this clonotype: A much larger clone lies one base from this, so it may be a read error. This chain links TRBV7-2 with TRBJ2-4; D is perhaps TRBD2 (5 bases). CDR1 is SGHTA, CDR2 FQGNSA, per germline. The CDR3 has 12 residues. V lost 5 bases to trimming and J lost 7 bases, with 9 bases between them. The CDR3 DNA sequence: TGTACCAGCAGCGTAAGCGGTAACATTCAGTACTTC. Its protein product is CTSSVSGNIQYF.

This clonotype showed up many times. The chain is built from TRBV6-5 and TRBJ2-2, with TRBD2 matching over 9 bases. J was trimmed by 9 bases and V by 6 bases; bases with no gene match: 8. Looked up from germline, CDR1 is MNHEY and CDR2 is SVGAGI. This CDR3 is built from 14 residues. CDR3 bases: TGTGCCAGCAGCTCAGCGGGGGGTAGCAGGGAGCTGTTTTTT. Translating gives CASSSAGGSRELFF.

For the CDR3, the DNA is TGTGCCAGCAGCCCCCGGGGAGCGGCTCCTGTCCGAGAGACCCAGTACTTC. It codes for CASSPRGAAPVRETQYF. J is TRBJ2-5 and V is TRBV7-6; tentative D call: TRBD2 (5 bases). The CDR3 covers 17 residues. V was trimmed by 5 bases and J by 4 bases, leaving 23 bases between them. CDR1 is SGHVS and CDR2 is FNYEAQ in the germline V gene. The whole variable domain, filled in from reference TRBV7-6 and TRBJ2-5, reads GAGVSQSPRYKVTKRGQDVALRCDPISGHVSLYWYRQALGQGPEFLTYFNYEAQQDKSGLPNDRFSAERPEGSISTLTIQRTEQRDSAMYRCASSPRGAAPVRETQYFGPGTRLLVL.

This clonotype was detected ten times or more. The chain combines TRBV4-2 with TRBJ2-7; D perhaps matches TRBD1 (6 bases). V lost 0 bases to trimming and J lost 1 base, with 10 bases between them. This CDR3 region has 15 residues. CDR1 is LGHNA, CDR2 YNFKEQ, per germline. CDR3 region: CASSQDPGESYEQYF. CDR3 nucleotide sequence: TGTGCCAGCAGCCAAGATCCAGGGGAATCCTACGAGCAGTACTTC.

At least ten counts were recorded for this clonotype. The genes are TRBV24-1 and TRBJ1-1; the D gene is possibly TRBD1 (5 bases). V was shortened by 6 bases and J by 8 bases, with 21 bases between the two germline ends. Germline CDR1 KGHDR, CDR2 SFDVKD. This CDR3 is 15 amino acids long. CDR3 sequence reads: CATSRGGGESGEAFF. The CDR3 nucleotides read TGTGCCACCAGTCGAGGTGGGGGTGAGTCCGGCGAAGCTTTCTTT.

Notes on this clonotype: A much larger clone differs from this one at a single base, so this may be a read error. The gene calls are TRBV12-3 or TRBV12-4 and TRBJ2-5; unclear D gene. V lost 3 bases to trimming and J lost 13 bases, with 15 bases between them. The CDR3 covers 12 residues. CDR3 in amino acids: CASSLRPTIRYF. The DNA for the CDR3 is TGTGCCAGCAGTTTGAGGCCGACAATAAGGTACTTC.

This clonotype came up many times. This chain connects TRBV6-5 to TRBJ1-5, with TRBD1 matching 7 bases. V shed 6 bases and J 4 bases; nucleotides not matched to a gene: 9. Germline V CDR1 and CDR2: MNHEY, SVGAGI. The CDR3 contains 15 residues. The CDR3 sequence: CASRLGAGGNQPQHF. CDR3 in DNA: TGTGCCAGCAGATTAGGTGCAGGGGGTAATCAGCCCCAGCATTTT.

This clonotype was detected ten times or more. This rearrangement joins TRBV11-2 to TRBJ1-1; TRBD1 matches at 8 bases. Germline CDR1 SGHAT, CDR2 FQNNGV. The J segment lost 5 bases and the V segment lost 1 base, leaving 3 bases of the junction unmatched. The CDR3 extends over 14 amino acids. The CDR3 region has the DNA TGTGCCAGCAGCTTAGCATACAGGGGGACTGAAGCTTTCTTT. It yields the protein CASSLAYRGTEAFF.

This clonotype was seen repeatedly, ten times or more. This chain joins TRBV20-1 and TRBJ1-6; D is perhaps TRBD1 (5 bases). V lost 5 bases and J 0 bases, leaving 14 bases between the germline ends. CDR3 length equals 16 residues. Germline V gives CDR1 DFQATT, CDR2 SNEGSKA (reference sequence). In DNA, the CDR3 is TGCAGTGCTGCCCTCGGGGGAAGCTCCTATAATTCACCCCTCCACTTT. Its protein product is CSAALGGSSYNSPLHF.

The table lists this clonotype with many counts. The CDR3 nucleotides are TGTGCCAGCAGTCCGGACATTGCCGGGGAGCTGTTTTTT. Amino acids: CASSPDIAGELFF. The genes are TRBV2 and TRBJ2-2; TRBD1 is a possible D gene (5 bases). CDR3 length: 13 amino acids. Trimming took off 5 bases at V and 6 bases at J, with 10 bases between the two ends. Germline V gene data show CDR1 as SNHLY and CDR2 as FYNNEI.

V gene TRBV6-1 combines with J gene TRBJ2-2, with D perhaps given as TRBD1 or TRBD2 (5 bases each). Germline CDR1 MNHNS, CDR2 SASEGT. CDR3 length: 16 amino acids. V was cut by 5 bases and J by 5 bases, with 18 bases left in between. The CDR3 reads CASSRRVGVGTGELFF. In DNA form, the CDR3 reads TGTGCCAGCAGTCGCCGGGTGGGGGTGGGGACCGGGGAGCTGTTTTTT.

This clonotype was seen repeatedly, ten times or more. The chain joins TRBV7-3 to TRBJ1-1; D is uncertain. Trimming took 1 base from V and 0 from J, leaving 21 bases between them. The CDR3 is 19 amino acids. Looked up from germline, CDR1 is SGHTA and CDR2 is FQGTGA. The chain's CDR3 is CASSLIRQWGEYMNTEAFF. The DNA for the CDR3 is TGTGCCAGCAGCTTAATTCGTCAGTGGGGAGAGTACATGAACACTGAAGCTTTCTTT.

The sample holds a few counts of this clonotype. The rearrangement uses TRBV20-1 and TRBJ2-7; tentative D call: TRBD2 (6 bases). Between the trimmed V and J ends, which lost 3 bases and 1 base, there was a span of 19 bases. The CDR3 extends over 16 amino acids. CDR1 and CDR2 (germline): DFQATT, SNEGSKA (reference sequence). CDR3 residues: CSASILTGSFSYEQYF. As DNA, the CDR3 is TGCAGTGCTAGTATTCTTACCGGGAGCTTTTCCTACGAGCAGTACTTC.

This clonotype has a count of ten or more. The chain is built from TRBV30 and TRBJ1-2; TRBD1 aligns across 7 bases. The CDR3 sequence is 13 residues long. Trimming removed 2 bases from V and 4 bases from J; junction bases left unmatched: 4. Germline CDR1 and CDR2: GTSNPN and SVGIG (reference sequence). For the CDR3, the DNA is TGTGCCTGGAGTCCGGACAGGCGCTATGGCTACACCTTC. Protein product: CAWSPDRRYGYTF. The full variable domain, rest sourced from reference TRBV30 and TRBJ1-2, is SQTIHQWPATLVQPVGSPLSLECTVEGTSNPNLYWYRQAAGRGLQLLFYSVGIGQISSEVPQNLSASRPQDRQFILSSKKLLLSDSGFYLCAWSPDRRYGYTFGSGTRLTVV.

The chain links TRBV7-3 to TRBJ2-5; 10 bases match TRBD2. CDR3 size: 15 residues. Germline V gene lookup returns CDR1 SGHTA and CDR2 FQGTGA. The V and J ends lost 3 bases and 5 bases, in that order; junction bases with no gene match: 6. This CDR3 reads CASSLLAGEGETQYF. Here the CDR3 DNA reads TGTGCCAGCAGCTTGCTAGCGGGAGAGGGGGAGACCCAGTACTTC.

This clonotype was found many times. V and J are TRBV19 and TRBJ2-2, with D perhaps TRBD1 or TRBD2 (5 bases each). V lost 3 bases to trimming and J lost 4 bases, with 18 bases between them. The CDR3 is made up of 17 amino acids. Germline V CDR1 and CDR2: LNHDA, SQIVND (reference sequence). CDR3 in DNA: TGTGCCAGTAGTATGGGGGTCAGACGACCGGGCACCGGGGAGCTGTTTTTT. Protein sequence: CASSMGVRRPGTGELFF.

This clonotype was found many times. This may come from a read error, since a much larger clone is one base off. The V gene is TRBV20-1, the J gene TRBJ1-2, with TRBD1 matching 7 bases. Germline-derived CDR1 and CDR2 are DFQATT and SNEGSKA (reference sequence). The CDR3 totals 15 residues. The DNA for the CDR3 is TGCAGAGCCCCCTCGGTCCAGGGGGATACGGAAGGCTACACCTTC. Its translation: CRAPSVQGDTEGYTF.

V is TRBV19 and J is TRBJ1-3; D ambiguous. The V gene's germline CDR1 is LNHDA and CDR2 SQIVND (reference sequence). V lost 3 bases, J lost 3 bases, and 15 bases lay in between. The CDR3 is made up of 16 amino acids. The CDR3 loop is CASSMGEGGRGNTIYF. The CDR3 DNA reads TGTGCCAGTAGTATGGGCGAAGGTGGACGTGGAAACACCATATATTTT.

This clonotype was detected ten times or more. CDR3 bases: TGTGCCACCAGCAGGGGGGACAGGGGTTCAGAGACCCAGTACTTC. This gives the protein CATSRGDRGSETQYF. The chain employs TRBV15 and TRBJ2-5, with 10 bases fitting TRBD1. Germline V gene data show CDR1 as LNHNV and CDR2 as YYDKDF (reference sequence). The CDR3 loop spans 15 amino acids. Unmatched junction bases numbered 5, after V lost 3 bases and J lost 4 bases.

This clonotype was seen ten or more times. Germline is not matched at one junction end, which may reflect a read error. The chain links TRBV6-2 or TRBV6-3 to TRBJ2-2, with 10 positions matching TRBD1. Germline CDR1 reads MNHEY; CDR2 reads SVGEGT. The length of the CDR3 is 17 residues. The CDR3 coding sequence is TGTGCCAGTAGTTCCCAGGGACAGGGGTTCGACACCGGGGAGCTGTTTTTT. This gives the protein CASSSQGQGFDTGELFF.

This clonotype was counted ten times or more. V gene TRBV6-5 combines with J gene TRBJ2-7; 7 nucleotides align to TRBD1. The CDR3 spans 14 residues. Trimming at V came to 2 bases and at J to 1 base, leaving 2 bases not matched to a gene. Germline lookup yields CDR1 MNHEY and CDR2 SVGAGI. The CDR3 DNA reads TGTGCCAGCAGTTACACGACAGGGTCCTACGAGCAGTACTTC. As protein: CASSYTTGSYEQYF.

This clonotype showed up just a few times. The junction departs from germline at one end; a sequencing error may be responsible. The chain is built from TRBV14 and TRBJ1-2; possibly TRBD1 for D (5 bases). The CDR3 is 13 amino acids. CDR1 and CDR2 (germline): SGHDN, FVKESK. The CDR3 spells CASIQMTDYGYTF. The CDR3 region has the DNA TGTGCCAGCATCCAAATGACAGACTATGGCTACACCTTC.

This clonotype was seen many times. The DNA of the CDR3 is TGTGCCACCAGTGATTCCGGAAGGGCCCGAGGCGGGGAGCTGTTTTTT. Its translation: CATSDSGRARGGELFF. The rearrangement links TRBV24-1 to TRBJ2-2; D is unresolved. V lost 2 bases, J lost 7 bases, and 16 bases lay in between. CDR1 is KGHDR, CDR2 SFDVKD, per germline. The length of the CDR3 is 16 residues.

This clonotype was found many times. The chain has TRBV4-1 and TRBJ2-6; TRBD1 matches at 9 bases. The CDR3 loop spans 17 amino acids. Germline V gene data show CDR1 as MGHRA and CDR2 as YSYEKL. The junction had 3 bases not matched to a gene; V was cut back by 2 bases and J by 1 base. The CDR3 here is CASSQSGTGSGANVLTF. The CDR3 DNA follows: TGCGCCAGCAGCCAATCCGGGACAGGGTCTGGGGCCAACGTCCTGACTTTC.

This clonotype was seen many times. The CDR3 spells CATSVGQTYQETQYF. The CDR3 DNA is TGTGCCACCAGTGTGGGACAGACGTACCAAGAGACCCAGTACTTC. The chain uses TRBV24-1 and TRBJ2-5; 7 nucleotides match TRBD1. V trimming: 5 bases; J trimming: 0 bases; junction bases outside the gene matches: 5. This CDR3 comprises 15 residues. CDR1 is KGHDR, CDR2 SFDVKD, per germline.

This clonotype was detected a few times. The chain combines TRBV12-3 or TRBV12-4 with TRBJ2-7; 9 bases are a match to TRBD1. The CDR3 consists of 15 residues. V shed 3 bases, J shed 7 bases, and the junction held 10 bases outside the gene matches. Here the CDR3 DNA reads TGTGCCAGCAGTTTGGGGGACAGGGAAGCTTGGGAGCAGTACTTC. It translates to CASSLGDREAWEQYF.